The clone carrying this T cell receptor (beta chain) was counted once. Its antigen is unknown. A multiplex PCR was run with 60 Vbeta primers and 13 Jbeta primers. The assay was immunoSEQ multiplex PCR, and TCRdb's table has in-frame clones only and misses some. Of some 150,000 clones detected, roughly 73% appear once; the ten largest clones hold approximately 0.99%. This entry belongs to a study of cytomegalovirus exposure and HLA in healthy donors. Study-level points and caveats: What was likely a sequencing artifact was a cluster of highly shared sequence variants. With further analysis later on, most CMV-associated TCR beta chains appeared HLA-restricted. One variant, a missense change in DCLRE1C, was linked in a later analysis to TCR beta V- and J-gene trimming. A prior analysis recorded that most TCR beta V segments were productive about 87% or about 30% of the time.

CDR1 is SNHLY and CDR2 is FYNNEI in the germline V gene. This CDR3 region has 15 residues. V was shortened by 4 bases and J by 7 bases, with 14 bases between the two germline ends. The specimen sequenced was PBMCs. The sequence came from a male donor in good health and CMV-seronegative. The V and J genes are TRBV2 and TRBJ1-6, with D perhaps matching TRBD1 (6 bases). The CDR3 nucleotides are TGTGCCAGCAGTGGGGGGACAACTGCAAATTCACCCCTCCACTTT. Translating gives CASSGGTTANSPLHF.